This is a list of T cell receptor beta chains from one sample in a study of early T cells in non-severe SARS-CoV-2 infection. From the 5' RACE reads, TCRdb called clonotypes with MiXCR, one entry per CDR3 protein. Of 75,000 to 100,000 distinct CDR3 sequences listed, about 14% are singletons. Material for sequencing was whole blood. These receptors originate from an adult who was a healthcare worker with PCR-confirmed SARS-CoV-2 infection or an uninfected control (not recorded which). Both conserved end residues are part of each CDR3. Each record gives: J gene, CDR3 length, clone size, V gene, D gene, CDR3 DNA, CDR3 protein. The D gene is left open where the match is weak. A row's size may be missing; if present it is once, few, many or a size class.

j_gene: TRBJ1-6
len: 18
abundance: few
v_gene: TRBV20-1
d_gene: TRBD1
CDR3nt: TGCAGTGCTAGAGGGACAGGGAATCCCTTTTCGAGGAATTCACCCCTCCACTTT
CDR3aa: CSARGTGNPFSRNSPLHF

j_gene: TRBJ1-3
len: 13
abundance: -
v_gene: TRBV5-5
d_gene: -
CDR3nt: TGTGCCAGCGCCAGGGTCTCTGGAAACACCATATATTTT
CDR3aa: CASARVSGNTIYF

j_gene: TRBJ1-4
len: 13
abundance: -
v_gene: TRBV10-3
d_gene: -
CDR3nt: TGTGCCATCAGTGAGTCGACGGATGAAAAACTGTTTTTT
CDR3aa: CAISESTDEKLFF

j_gene: TRBJ1-5
len: 15
abundance: -
v_gene: TRBV19
d_gene: -
CDR3nt: TGTGCCAGTAGCACCCCTCAGGGGTGGGGGCAGCCCCAGCATTTT
CDR3aa: CASSTPQGWGQPQHF

j_gene: TRBJ2-2
len: 14
abundance: many
v_gene: TRBV29-1
d_gene: -
CDR3nt: TGCAGCGTATATGGGTTCGCGAACACCGGGGAGCTGTTTTTT
CDR3aa: CSVYGFANTGELFF

j_gene: TRBJ1-2
len: 16
abundance: few
v_gene: TRBV4-1
d_gene: -
CDR3nt: TGCGCCAGCAGCCAAGACCGGGCCTACGAGTTCTATGGCTACACCTTC
CDR3aa: CASSQDRAYEFYGYTF

j_gene: TRBJ1-1
len: 15
abundance: many
v_gene: TRBV12-5
d_gene: -
CDR3nt: TGTGCTACAGGGTGGGGGACGGGAGTTAACACTGAAGCTTTCTTT
CDR3aa: CATGWGTGVNTEAFF

j_gene: TRBJ1-1
len: 17
abundance: many
v_gene: TRBV6-6
d_gene: -
CDR3nt: TGTGCCAGCAGTTACTCGAATAGGGCCAGGATGAACACTGAAGCTTTCTTT
CDR3aa: CASSYSNRARMNTEAFF

j_gene: TRBJ2-2
len: 15
abundance: -
v_gene: TRBV7-2
d_gene: -
CDR3nt: TGTGCCAGCAGCTTCAAGGGACCTCACACCGGGGAGCTGTTTTTT
CDR3aa: CASSFKGPHTGELFF

j_gene: TRBJ1-6
len: 15
abundance: few
v_gene: TRBV4-1
d_gene: TRBD1
CDR3nt: TGCGCCAGCAGCCACCTGGACAGGGGTAATTCACCCCTCCACTTT
CDR3aa: CASSHLDRGNSPLHF

j_gene: TRBJ2-5
len: 14
abundance: few
v_gene: TRBV9
d_gene: TRBD2
CDR3nt: TGTGCCAGCAGCGTAGCGGGGGGCCAAGAGACCCAGTACTTC
CDR3aa: CASSVAGGQETQYF

j_gene: TRBJ1-5
len: 15
abundance: -
v_gene: TRBV27
d_gene: TRBD1
CDR3nt: TGTGCCAGCAGTCTTTCGACAGGGAGCAATCAGCCCCAGCATTTT
CDR3aa: CASSLSTGSNQPQHF

j_gene: TRBJ1-2
len: 15
abundance: many
v_gene: TRBV11-1
d_gene: -
CDR3nt: TGTGCCAGCAGCTTAAAGGACGGATTTTACTATGGCTACACCTTC
CDR3aa: CASSLKDGFYYGYTF

j_gene: TRBJ1-2
len: 14
abundance: few
v_gene: TRBV29-1
d_gene: TRBD1
CDR3nt: TGCAGCGTTGCGAAGACAGGGGTCAACTATGGCTACACCTTC
CDR3aa: CSVAKTGVNYGYTF

j_gene: TRBJ1-1
len: 14
abundance: -
v_gene: TRBV20-1
d_gene: TRBD1
CDR3nt: TGCAGTGCTAGATGGACAGGGGGCTACACTGAAGCTTTCTTT
CDR3aa: CSARWTGGYTEAFF

j_gene: TRBJ2-3
len: 15
abundance: -
v_gene: TRBV5-1
d_gene: TRBD2
CDR3nt: TGCGCCAGCAGCCAAAGAGCGGGGGGCACAGATACGCAGTATTTT
CDR3aa: CASSQRAGGTDTQYF

j_gene: TRBJ1-6
len: 13
abundance: -
v_gene: TRBV20-1
d_gene: -
CDR3nt: TGCACTGCTAGGGCGGACGCGGGTTCACCCCTCCACTTT
CDR3aa: CTARADAGSPLHF

j_gene: TRBJ2-3
len: 14
abundance: -
v_gene: TRBV10-2
d_gene: TRBD1
CDR3nt: TGCGCCAGTAGGGGACAGGGTCGGACAGATACGCAGTATTTT
CDR3aa: CASRGQGRTDTQYF

j_gene: TRBJ2-5
len: 14
abundance: -
v_gene: TRBV7-9
d_gene: -
CDR3nt: TGTGCCAGCAGCTCGGCTTCGTACCAAGAGACCCAGTACTTC
CDR3aa: CASSSASYQETQYF

j_gene: TRBJ1-2
len: 14
abundance: -
v_gene: TRBV27
d_gene: -
CDR3nt: TGTGCCAGCAGTTTTCCGGGGGGCGCGGGCGGCTACACCTTC
CDR3aa: CASSFPGGAGGYTF

j_gene: TRBJ2-1
len: 14
abundance: few
v_gene: TRBV7-9
d_gene: -
CDR3nt: TGTGCCAGCAGCCCCGGCTATGAATACAATGAGCAGTTCTTC
CDR3aa: CASSPGYEYNEQFF

j_gene: TRBJ2-3
len: 13
abundance: -
v_gene: TRBV24-1
d_gene: -
CDR3nt: TGTGCCACCAGTGTACCCCCCTCTGATACGCAGTATTTT
CDR3aa: CATSVPPSDTQYF

j_gene: TRBJ1-2
len: 13
abundance: -
v_gene: TRBV10-1
d_gene: -
CDR3nt: TGCGCCAGCAGTGAGTCGGGGAGAGGAGGCTACACCTTC
CDR3aa: CASSESGRGGYTF

j_gene: TRBJ2-3
len: 13
abundance: -
v_gene: TRBV10-1
d_gene: -
CDR3nt: TGCGCCAGCAGTGAGGGGGGCACAGATACGCAGTATTTT
CDR3aa: CASSEGGTDTQYF

j_gene: TRBJ2-1
len: 12
abundance: -
v_gene: TRBV5-1
d_gene: -
CDR3nt: TGCGCCAGCAGTAGGGAGGCTAATGAGCAGTTCTTC
CDR3aa: CASSREANEQFF

j_gene: TRBJ1-6
len: 14
abundance: many
v_gene: TRBV12-3/TRBV12-4
d_gene: -
CDR3nt: TGTGCCAGCAGCCCATGGGAGAGGAATTCACCCCTCCACTTT
CDR3aa: CASSPWERNSPLHF

j_gene: TRBJ2-1
len: 11
abundance: -
v_gene: TRBV12-3/TRBV12-4
d_gene: -
CDR3nt: TGTGCCAGCAGTGAAGGACGGGAGCAGTTCTTC
CDR3aa: CASSEGREQFF

j_gene: TRBJ2-1
len: 16
abundance: many
v_gene: TRBV24-1
d_gene: -
CDR3nt: TGTGCCACCAGTGATTGGGGGGATGGACAGTACAATGAGCAGTTCTTC
CDR3aa: CATSDWGDGQYNEQFF

j_gene: TRBJ1-2
len: 15
abundance: few
v_gene: TRBV18
d_gene: TRBD1
CDR3nt: TGTGCCAGCCTGTTCACACAGGGGGCCAACTATGGCTACACCTTC
CDR3aa: CASLFTQGANYGYTF

j_gene: TRBJ2-5
len: 16
abundance: few
v_gene: TRBV5-5
d_gene: TRBD2
CDR3nt: TGTGCCAGCAGCCAAGGGACTAGCGTCTTACAAGAGACCCAGTACTTC
CDR3aa: CASSQGTSVLQETQYF

j_gene: TRBJ2-1
len: 14
abundance: few
v_gene: TRBV12-3/TRBV12-4
d_gene: TRBD2
CDR3nt: TGTGCCAGCAGAACTAGCGGGGGGGCTCGAGAGCAGTTCTTC
CDR3aa: CASRTSGGAREQFF

j_gene: TRBJ2-3
len: 14
abundance: many
v_gene: TRBV29-1
d_gene: TRBD2
CDR3nt: TGCAGCGCAGGGAGTAGCGGGGGCGCAGATACGCAGTATTTT
CDR3aa: CSAGSSGGADTQYF

j_gene: TRBJ2-2
len: 14
abundance: few
v_gene: TRBV7-3
d_gene: -
CDR3nt: TGTGCCAGCAGCTCACGGGACCGCCTGGGGGAGCTGTTTTTT
CDR3aa: CASSSRDRLGELFF

j_gene: TRBJ2-2
len: 19
abundance: many
v_gene: TRBV4-1
d_gene: TRBD1
CDR3nt: TGCGCCAGCAGCCAGGAAAGGGGGACAGGGGGCCGGAACACCGGGGAGCTGTTTTTT
CDR3aa: CASSQERGTGGRNTGELFF

j_gene: TRBJ1-2
len: 15
abundance: few
v_gene: TRBV6-5
d_gene: -
CDR3nt: TGTGCCAGCAGTTACGCGGGGCAGGTGGGGTATGGCTACACCTTC
CDR3aa: CASSYAGQVGYGYTF

j_gene: TRBJ2-1
len: 14
abundance: few
v_gene: TRBV7-2
d_gene: TRBD2
CDR3nt: TGTGCCAGCAGCTTGACTAGCGAGCATAATGAGCAGTTCTTC
CDR3aa: CASSLTSEHNEQFF

j_gene: TRBJ2-3
len: 14
abundance: -
v_gene: TRBV3-1
d_gene: TRBD2
CDR3nt: TGTGCCAGCAGCTTACCGGGGGGGGCAGATACGCAGTATTTT
CDR3aa: CASSLPGGADTQYF

j_gene: TRBJ2-1
len: 14
abundance: few
v_gene: TRBV6-2/TRBV6-3
d_gene: -
CDR3nt: TGTGCCAGCAGTTACTGGTCGGGGCCCAATGAGCAGTTCTTC
CDR3aa: CASSYWSGPNEQFF

j_gene: TRBJ1-4
len: 18
abundance: -
v_gene: TRBV7-8
d_gene: -
CDR3nt: TGTGCCAGCAGCTTCACATTCGTACGGGTTGGGGATAGTGAAAAACTGTTTTTT
CDR3aa: CASSFTFVRVGDSEKLFF

j_gene: TRBJ1-6
len: 13
abundance: -
v_gene: TRBV18
d_gene: -
CDR3nt: TGTGCCAGTCACGACAGGTTTAATTCACCCCTCCACTTT
CDR3aa: CASHDRFNSPLHF

j_gene: TRBJ2-3
len: 13
abundance: -
v_gene: TRBV11-3
d_gene: -
CDR3nt: TGTGCCAGCAGCGTCACACCTGGAGATACGCAGTATTTT
CDR3aa: CASSVTPGDTQYF

j_gene: TRBJ2-1
len: 14
abundance: many
v_gene: TRBV6-4
d_gene: -
CDR3nt: TGTGCCGCCCGTTCCTGGTCGTCCTACAATGAGCAGTTCTTC
CDR3aa: CAARSWSSYNEQFF

j_gene: TRBJ1-4
len: 15
abundance: -
v_gene: TRBV7-2
d_gene: -
CDR3nt: TGTGCCAGCAGCTTAGTAGGCCGGTTAAATGAAAAACTGTTTTTT
CDR3aa: CASSLVGRLNEKLFF

j_gene: TRBJ1-6
len: 17
abundance: -
v_gene: TRBV5-1
d_gene: TRBD1
CDR3nt: TGCGCCAGCAGCCAAACCCCACCGGGACAGGGGAACTCACCCCTCCACTTT
CDR3aa: CASSQTPPGQGNSPLHF

j_gene: TRBJ2-2
len: 16
abundance: many
v_gene: TRBV3-1
d_gene: TRBD1
CDR3nt: TGTGCCAGCAGCAACCCCGGGACAGTGAACACCGGGGAGCTGTTTTTT
CDR3aa: CASSNPGTVNTGELFF

j_gene: TRBJ2-3
len: 13
abundance: -
v_gene: TRBV20-1
d_gene: -
CDR3nt: TGCAGTGCTTTGGGAGCGGATCAGGATACGCAGTATTTT
CDR3aa: CSALGADQDTQYF

j_gene: TRBJ2-5
len: 17
abundance: few
v_gene: TRBV4-2
d_gene: -
CDR3nt: TGTGCCAGCAGCCAAGGCCTAGCGTCGGGTTACCAAGAGACCCAGTACTTC
CDR3aa: CASSQGLASGYQETQYF

j_gene: TRBJ1-2
len: 15
abundance: once
v_gene: TRBV19
d_gene: -
CDR3nt: TGTGCCAGTAGTATAGAACCTCGTCAGATAAATGGCTACACCTTC
CDR3aa: CASSIEPRQINGYTF

j_gene: TRBJ1-2
len: 13
abundance: few
v_gene: TRBV27
d_gene: -
CDR3nt: TGTGCCAGCAGGAGATCGGGACAAGCCTTCTACACCTTC
CDR3aa: CASRRSGQAFYTF